This is a list of T cell receptor beta chains from one sample in a study of response to subunit inactivated influenza vaccine. TCRdb reprocessed the RT-PCR reads with MiXCR, giving one entry per CDR3 protein. The table has around 750,000 distinct CDR3 sequences, approximately 21% seen once; the top ten hold about a tenth. The source was PBMCs from blood, collected roughly 5 days after vaccination. All receptors derive from a man aged 45 to 65 who received an inactivated influenza vaccine. Both conserved end residues are trimmed from each CDR3. Fields, in order: V gene, D gene, J gene, CDR3 protein. The D gene is left open where the match is weak.

TRBV29-1	.	TRBJ1-1	SVGAGIENTEAF
TRBV20-1	.	TRBJ2-1	SANTGHLNNEQF
TRBV5-1	TRBD1	TRBJ2-1	ASSQEGQFYNEQF
TRBV5-6	.	TRBJ2-2	ASSFGTSATGELF
TRBV19	TRBD1	TRBJ2-5	ASSPGTDPLRETQY
TRBV5-1	.	TRBJ2-1	ASSSTAGNNEQF
TRBV13	.	TRBJ1-2	ASSQRGRPVGYT
TRBV4-2	TRBD1	TRBJ2-7	AIGPAGTGRVREQY
TRBV21-1	.	TRBJ2-2	ASTLGRGDGELF
TRBV12-3/TRBV12-4	.	TRBJ2-3	ASSLGLDLTDTQY
TRBV12-3/TRBV12-4	TRBD1	TRBJ2-7	ASSRGQEYEQY
TRBV11-2	.	TRBJ1-1	ASSLLEGTTEAF
TRBV24-1	TRBD1	TRBJ2-2	ATTEGQGRRGTGELF
TRBV5-1	TRBD1	TRBJ2-2	ASSVGQGAGELF
TRBV15	.	TRBJ2-2	ATSRGSGRGNTGELF
TRBV20-1	.	TRBJ2-5	SARPSGGRETQY
TRBV6-1	.	TRBJ2-1	ASSDHRSYSYNEQF
TRBV7-2	.	TRBJ2-5	ASTAGWGGNQETQY
TRBV9	TRBD2	TRBJ2-1	ASSVSGRENDEQF
TRBV20-1	.	TRBJ2-1	SARGGLVADYNEQF
TRBV6-5	TRBD1	TRBJ2-5	ASSFLKLTGKETQY
TRBV5-1	.	TRBJ2-2	ASSLEGRTTTGELF
TRBV6-5	.	TRBJ2-3	ASSYSWVAGEGTQY
TRBV11-2	.	TRBJ2-2	ASSLGQAETGELF
TRBV12-3/TRBV12-4	.	TRBJ1-1	ASRLPPGPTEAF
TRBV6-2/TRBV6-3	TRBD2	TRBJ2-1	ASSGAGGGYNEQF
TRBV7-9	TRBD1	TRBJ1-4	ASSFLQGVDEKLF
TRBV29-1	.	TRBJ1-1	SVGGGAAEHTEAF
TRBV15	TRBD2	TRBJ2-1	ATSRESGGSNEQF
TRBV29-1	.	TRBJ2-2	SAKWKSGELF
TRBV12-3/TRBV12-4	TRBD2	TRBJ2-2	ASSSHPGTRSGELF
TRBV29-1	.	TRBJ2-5	SVVPQETQY
TRBV9	.	TRBJ2-3	AGGALSTDTQY
TRBV9	TRBD1	TRBJ2-5	ASSVEGQFQETQY
TRBV9	.	TRBJ2-2	ASSVDRDWGELF